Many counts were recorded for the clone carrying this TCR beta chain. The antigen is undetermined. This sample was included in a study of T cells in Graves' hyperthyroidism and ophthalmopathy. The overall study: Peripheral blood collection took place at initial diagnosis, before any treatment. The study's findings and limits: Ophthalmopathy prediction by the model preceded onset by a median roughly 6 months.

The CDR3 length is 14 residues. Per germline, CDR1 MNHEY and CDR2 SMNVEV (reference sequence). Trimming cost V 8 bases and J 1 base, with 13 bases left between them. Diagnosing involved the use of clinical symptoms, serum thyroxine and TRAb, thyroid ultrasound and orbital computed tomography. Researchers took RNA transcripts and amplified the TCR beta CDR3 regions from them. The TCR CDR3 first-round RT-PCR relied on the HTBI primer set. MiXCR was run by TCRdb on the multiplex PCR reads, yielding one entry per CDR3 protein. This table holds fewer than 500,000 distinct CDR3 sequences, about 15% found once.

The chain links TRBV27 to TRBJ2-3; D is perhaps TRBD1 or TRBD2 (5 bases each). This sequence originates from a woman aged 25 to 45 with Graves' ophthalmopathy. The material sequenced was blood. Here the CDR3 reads CASAWGSGTDTQYF. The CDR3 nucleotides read TGTGCCAGCGCGTGGGGGTCGGGCACAGATACGCAGTATTTT.